This T cell receptor beta chain was profiled in a study of blood T cell repertoires in COVID-19. Study context: PBMCs, B-cell-depleted T cells, or T cells were the source of the cDNA or gDNA that made up the material.

CDR3 length: 11 amino acids. V lost 5 bases and J lost 13, with 14 bases in between. Assay used: immunoSEQ multiplex PCR; TCRdb lists only in-frame clones, some missing. The table lists approximately 250,000 clones, around 90% of them singletons. The TCR sequence derives from a young man with COVID-19, enrolled during active disease. The specimen sequenced was peripheral blood. This sequence joins TRBV12-3 or TRBV12-4 and TRBJ2-5; D gene uncertain. The CDR3: CASSMGPIRYF. The CDR3, as DNA: TGTGCCAGCAGTATGGGCCCCATTCGGTACTTC.